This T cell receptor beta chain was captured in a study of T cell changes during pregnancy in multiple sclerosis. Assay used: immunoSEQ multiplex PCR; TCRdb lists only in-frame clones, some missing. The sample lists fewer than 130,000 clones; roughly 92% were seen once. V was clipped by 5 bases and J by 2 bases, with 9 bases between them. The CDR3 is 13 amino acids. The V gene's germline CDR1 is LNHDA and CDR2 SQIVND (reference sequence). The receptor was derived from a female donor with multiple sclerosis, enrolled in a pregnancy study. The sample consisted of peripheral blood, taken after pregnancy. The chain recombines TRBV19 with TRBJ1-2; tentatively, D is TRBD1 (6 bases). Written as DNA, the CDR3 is TGTGCCAGTAGTCCGGGACAAAACTATGGCTACACCTTC. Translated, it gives CASSPGQNYGYTF.